This entry lists 18 T cell receptor beta chains sequenced from one sample in a study of shared clonotypes between healthy human individuals. TCRdb keeps only in-frame clones here, not all; method: immunoSEQ multiplex PCR. The sample has 450,000 to 600,000 clones; 79% are singletons. The sequencing sample was made of PBMCs. Receptors were obtained from a woman aged 40 to 49 in good health. Some clones in this sample may be carry-over from other donors' samples.

The rearrangement joins TRBV6-5 to TRBJ2-7; D call uncertain. The CDR3 has 13 amino acids. The germline V gene has CDR1 MNHEY and CDR2 SVGAGI. Trimming took off 5 bases at V and 2 bases at J, with 10 bases between the two ends. CDR3 residues: CASSLGHTYEQYF. CDR3 bases: TGTGCCAGCAGTCTGGGCCACACCTACGAGCAGTACTTC.

The chain joins TRBV29-1 to TRBJ2-1, with a possible D match to TRBD2 (5 bases). V lost 8 bases and J lost 2, with 13 bases in between. The CDR3 totals 13 residues. The germline V gene has CDR1 SQVTM and CDR2 ANQGSEA. The CDR3 sequence: CSLPAETYNEQFF. The CDR3 coding sequence is TGCAGCCTCCCAGCGGAGACCTACAATGAGCAGTTCTTC.

On this clone: A much larger clonotype is one base distant, so this may be a read error. The identical CDR3 is also encoded by other nucleotide sequences in the sample. The chain carries TRBV11-2 and TRBJ1-5; D is uncertain. V was clipped by 5 bases and J by 0 bases, with 5 bases between them. The CDR3 length is 13 residues. Germline lookup yields CDR1 SGHAT and CDR2 FQNNGV. The CDR3 sequence is CASSQYSNQPQHF. The CDR3 DNA reads as TGTGCCAGCAGCCAATATAGCAATCAGCCCCAGCATTTT.

The chain employs TRBV7-6 and TRBJ2-1, with TRBD2 matching over 10 bases. Germline V gives CDR1 SGHVS, CDR2 FNYEAQ. CDR3 size: 15 residues. Trimming took 5 bases from V and 8 from J; bases not matched to a gene: 9. CDR3 residues: CASSNPAGGSHEQFF. CDR3 in DNA: TGTGCCAGCAGCAATCCAGCGGGAGGGTCCCATGAGCAGTTCTTC.

This CDR3 is CASSSDGRGTDTQYF. The CDR3 nucleotides are TGCGCCAGCAGCTCGGATGGGAGGGGAACAGATACGCAGTATTTT. The rearrangement joins TRBV5-1 to TRBJ2-3; 7 bases align to TRBD2. The CDR3 is 15 residues long. Trimming at V came to 3 bases and at J to 3 bases, leaving 7 bases not matched to a gene. Germline V lookup: CDR1 SGHRS, CDR2 YFSETQ.

The chain couples TRBV10-3 to TRBJ2-2; possibly TRBD1 for D (5 bases). The ends were cut back, 0 bases at V and 6 bases at J, with 8 bases in the middle. Germline assignment: CDR1 ENHRY and CDR2 SYGVKD. The CDR3 runs to 14 residues. The CDR3 loop reads CAISESRGAGELFF. The CDR3 coding sequence is TGTGCCATCAGTGAGTCTAGGGGCGCCGGGGAGCTGTTTTTT.

The CDR3 DNA follows: TGTGCCAGCAGGGCCGGGACTAGCGGGAACTACAATGAGCAGTTCTTC. It yields the protein CASRAGTSGNYNEQFF. V and J are TRBV2 and TRBJ2-1, with 13 bases identical to TRBD2. V was pared by 6 bases and J by 3 bases, with 5 bases of the junction left unmatched. Germline V gives CDR1 SNHLY, CDR2 FYNNEI. This CDR3 has 16 amino acids.

V is TRBV19 and J is TRBJ1-4, with 9 bases fitting TRBD1. The V and J ends lost 5 bases and 8 bases, in that order; junction bases with no gene match: 3. Germline CDR1 is LNHDA and CDR2 is SQIVND (reference sequence). The CDR3 is 13 amino acids. CDR3 residues: CASSFDRGEKLFF. The CDR3, as DNA: TGTGCCAGTAGTTTCGACAGGGGGGAAAAACTGTTTTTT. Based on the CDR3 plus reference TRBV19 and TRBJ1-4, the full variable domain is DGGITQSPKYLFRKEGQNVTLSCEQNLNHDAMYWYRQDPGQGLRLIYYSQIVNDFQKGDIAEGYSVSREKKESFPLTVTSAQKNPTAFYLCASSFDRGEKLFFGSGTQLSVL.

Points on this clone: This same CDR3 is encoded by further DNA sequences in the sample. The chain uses TRBV11-2 and TRBJ2-3; 8 positions agree with TRBD2. Germline lookup yields CDR1 SGHAT and CDR2 FQNNGV. V lost 3 bases to trimming and J lost 0 bases; unmatched junction nucleotides: 2. The CDR3 spans 15 residues. The CDR3 loop is CASSLASGSTDTQYF. The CDR3 DNA follows: TGTGCCAGCAGCTTGGCTAGCGGGAGCACAGATACGCAGTATTTT.

V is TRBV9 and J is TRBJ2-1, with TRBD2 matching over 10 bases. The germline V gene encodes CDR1 SGDLS and CDR2 YYNGEE. J was trimmed by 7 bases and V by 0 bases; bases with no gene match: 7. The CDR3 extends over 16 amino acids. In DNA form, the CDR3 reads TGTGCCAGCAGCGTAGAACTAGCGGGGACCTCGAATGAGCAGTTCTTC. It yields the protein CASSVELAGTSNEQFF. Full variable domain (rest looked up from reference TRBV9 and TRBJ2-1): DSGVTQTPKHLITATGQRVTLRCSPRSGDLSVYWYQQSLDQGLQFLIQYYNGEERAKGNILERFSAQQFPDLHSELNLSSLELGDSALYFCASSVELAGTSNEQFFGPGTRLTVL.

The chain employs TRBV6-1 and TRBJ2-3; D not resolved. The CDR3 is made up of 13 amino acids. Trimming took off 6 bases at V and 1 base at J, with 8 bases between the two ends. Germline lookup yields CDR1 MNHNS and CDR2 SASEGT. The CDR3, as DNA: TGTGCCAGCAGGAAGGCTGGCACAGATACGCAGTATTTT. This gives the protein CASRKAGTDTQYF.

This clone was detected only a few times. V and J are TRBV2 and TRBJ2-1; D is possibly TRBD2 (5 bases). Germline lookup yields CDR1 SNHLY and CDR2 FYNNEI. This CDR3 region has 16 residues. The V gene lost 1 base and the J gene lost 0 bases, with 10 bases spanning the gap. The CDR3 coding sequence is TGTGCCAGCAGTGAAGGAGGGCCTTACTCCTACAATGAGCAGTTCTTC. The encoded protein is CASSEGGPYSYNEQFF.

This chain joins TRBV19 and TRBJ1-4; D uncertain. Trimming removed 11 bases from V and 0 bases from J, with 10 bases in between. The CDR3 consists of 13 residues. Germline values: CDR1 LNHDA, CDR2 SQIVND (reference sequence). The CDR3 DNA sequence: TGTGCCGTGGTAGGCGCAACTAATGAAAAACTGTTTTTT. Its translation is CAVVGATNEKLFF. The full variable domain, its missing parts supplied by reference TRBV19 and TRBJ1-4, is DGGITQSPKYLFRKEGQNVTLSCEQNLNHDAMYWYRQDPGQGLRLIYYSQIVNDFQKGDIAEGYSVSREKKESFPLTVTSAQKNPTAFYLCAVVGATNEKLFFGSGTQLSVL.

A note on this clone: Other DNA sequences in this specimen translate into the identical CDR3. The rearrangement uses TRBV6-5 and TRBJ2-7; D is possibly TRBD2 (6 bases). Germline lookup yields CDR1 MNHEY and CDR2 SVGAGI. V was trimmed by 6 bases and J by 1 base, leaving 13 bases between them. This CDR3 has 14 residues. CDR3 DNA sequence: TGTGCCAGCAGCTACCGGGACTCTTCCTACGAGCAGTACTTC. Translation: CASSYRDSSYEQYF.

The chain links TRBV11-1 to TRBJ1-4; TRBD1 is a possible D gene (6 bases). V was trimmed by 4 bases and J by 5 bases, leaving 11 bases between them. The CDR3 extends over 14 amino acids. Looked up from germline, CDR1 is SGHAT and CDR2 is FQDESV (reference sequence). The CDR3 reads CASSSGQLNEKLFF. In nucleotides, the CDR3 is TGTGCCAGCAGCTCCGGACAGTTGAATGAAAAACTGTTTTTT.

With respect to this clone: A much larger clone lies a single base off, so this may be a read error. The gene calls are TRBV11-2 and TRBJ2-3; 8 positions agree with TRBD2. The CDR3 spans 14 residues. Germline V gene sequence: CDR1 SGHAT, CDR2 FQNNGV. Unmatched junction bases numbered 3, after V lost 5 bases and J lost 2 bases. The CDR3 DNA reads as TGTGCCAGCAGCATTAGCGGGAACACAGATACGCAGTATTTT. It encodes CASSISGNTDTQYF.

The chain employs TRBV9 and TRBJ1-1; no clear D. Germline values: CDR1 SGDLS, CDR2 YYNGEE. The V end was cut by 0 bases, the J end by 0 bases, with 6 bases between. The CDR3 runs to 14 residues. CDR3 nucleotide sequence: TGTGCCAGCAGCGTAGAAGGAGTGAACACTGAAGCTTTCTTT. Translated: CASSVEGVNTEAFF.

The chain employs TRBV28 and TRBJ2-1, with TRBD2 identical over 9 bases. The CDR3 covers 16 residues. With V trimmed by 6 bases and J by 6 bases, 12 bases remained unmatched. Germline V gene sequence: CDR1 MDHEN, CDR2 SYDVKM. CDR3 nucleotide sequence: TGTGCCAGCAGCCCTCTTGCGACTAGCGGCATCAATGAGCAGTTCTTC. Its translation: CASSPLATSGINEQFF.